This T cell receptor beta chain was sequenced for a study of human T cells and chemical hapten exposure. Study information: Sensitization employed 2% DPC on about 2 cm by about 2 cm of upper inner arm skin. For the roughly 26-week duration of the study, patients were given weekly doses of diphenylcyclopropenone on the scalp. General study results and limits: With patch test score, the counts of PT1 expanded TCRs showed a positive correlation.

One entry per CDR3 protein results from TCRdb running MiXCR on the RACE reads. The table has just over 70,000 distinct CDR3 sequences, roughly 11% seen once. This clonotype has at least ten counts. Its cognate antigen is unknown. This CDR3 is built from 18 residues. CDR1 and CDR2 from the germline V gene are LGHNA and YNFKEQ. Deletions cut 2 bases from V and 5 bases from J, with 24 bases between. Time point indicated: patch test 3, about 24 weeks after DPC sensitization. Regarding treatment: therapeutic diphenylcyclopropenone sensitization with weekly scalp DPC. Blood sampling occurred before each patch-test application.

The chain is built from TRBV4-2 and TRBJ2-5; the D is unclear. The sequencing used whole blood, collected in connection with sensitization to the hapten diphenylcyclopropenone (DPC). This TCR came from a woman between 50 and 59 years old with alopecia areata. Some clones in this sample may be carry-over from other donors' samples. The CDR3 DNA sequence: TGTGCCAGCAGCCAATTGTTAGAGGCGGATTCCCCCACCGAGACCCAGTACTTC. Amino acids: CASSQLLEADSPTETQYF.